This TCR beta chain was recorded in a study of control samples from healthy donors and cancer patients. Using immunoSEQ multiplex PCR, the repertoire was profiled, and TCRdb retains in-frame clones only, with some absent. The sample carries approximately 170,000 clones, 91% recorded once. J was trimmed by 3 bases and V by 3 bases; bases with no gene match: 7. There are 15 residues in the CDR3. Germline V CDR1 and CDR2: MNHEY, SVGAGI. Sequences were obtained from blood. The TCR sequence derives from a woman between 25 and 40 years old in good health. The chain carries TRBV6-5 and TRBJ1-1; TRBD1 agrees at 7 bases. Here the CDR3 reads CASSYRVGTDTEAFF. Here the CDR3 DNA reads TGTGCCAGCAGTTATCGCGTCGGGACAGACACTGAAGCTTTCTTT.